A single sample gave rise to the 10 T cell receptor beta chains below, sequenced in a study of shared clonotypes between healthy human individuals. The method was immunoSEQ multiplex PCR; TCRdb's version includes in-frame clones alone and lacks a portion of them. The table has approximately 650,000 clones, just under 97% seen once. CD8 cells classed as naive were CD45RO-negative and positively selected for CCR7, excluding terminally differentiated effector memory CD45RA+ cells. The material sequenced was naive CD8+ T cells sorted from blood. The receptors originated from a woman aged 30 to 39 in good health.

This clone was observed once. This sample also contains other DNA sequences that code for the same CDR3. The genes are TRBV28 and TRBJ2-7; D call uncertain. The CDR3 is made up of 13 amino acids. CDR1 is MDHEN, CDR2 SYDVKM, per germline. Between the trimmed V and J ends, which lost 1 base and 3 bases, there was a span of 7 bases. The CDR3 loop reads CASSLFRNYEQYF. CDR3 sequence (DNA): TGTGCCAGCAGTTTATTCCGGAACTACGAGCAGTACTTC.

The V gene is TRBV27, the J gene TRBJ2-1; 9 bases agree with TRBD2. The CDR3 length is 16 residues. CDR1 is MNHEY and CDR2 is SMNVEV in the germline V gene (reference sequence). V trimming: 1 base; J trimming: 2 bases; junction bases outside the gene matches: 3. CDR3 DNA: TGTGCCAGCAGTTTATTTCCTAGCGGGACCTACAATGAGCAGTTCTTC. Amino acids: CASSLFPSGTYNEQFF.

To note about this clone: Other DNA sequences from this sample encode an identical CDR3 as well. The chain links TRBV5-4 to TRBJ2-7; the D is unclear. The CDR3 covers 11 residues. Trimming removed 0 bases at V and 6 bases at J, with 4 bases between. Germline CDR1 reads SGHNT; CDR2 reads YYREEE (reference sequence). CDR3: CASSLGAEQYF. The CDR3 nucleotides are TGTGCCAGCAGCTTGGGGGCCGAGCAGTACTTC.

The chain joins TRBV30 to TRBJ2-7; no definite D call. The CDR3 loop spans 11 amino acids. V gave up 3 bases and J gave up 4 bases, with 7 bases separating them. The germline V gene has CDR1 GTSNPN and CDR2 SVGIG (reference sequence). The CDR3 protein is CAWRAYYEQYF. Here the CDR3 DNA reads TGTGCCTGGAGGGCTTATTACGAGCAGTACTTC. Combining the CDR3 with reference TRBV30 and TRBJ2-7 gives the whole variable domain SQTIHQWPATLVQPVGSPLSLECTVEGTSNPNLYWYRQAAGRGLQLLFYSVGIGQISSEVPQNLSASRPQDRQFILSSKKLLLSDSGFYLCAWRAYYEQYFGPGTRLTVT.

V gene TRBV11-2 combines with J gene TRBJ2-2; 9 nucleotides align to TRBD2. Germline lookup yields CDR1 SGHAT and CDR2 FQNNGV. The CDR3 is 15 amino acids. J gave up 8 bases and V 11 bases, and 15 bases lay outside the gene matches. CDR3 region: CAARSGGRLSGELFF. CDR3 coding DNA: TGTGCCGCCCGGAGCGGGGGGCGCCTTTCAGGGGAGCTGTTTTTT.

This chain joins TRBV11-2 and TRBJ2-2; TRBD2 aligns across 13 bases. CDR3 length: 16 amino acids. The junction had 4 bases not matched to a gene; V was cut back by 5 bases and J by 4 bases. Per the germline V gene, CDR1 is SGHAT and CDR2 is FQNNGV. CDR3 nucleotides: TGTGCCAGCAGCAAACTAGCGGGAGGGATCACCGGGGAGCTGTTTTTT. Protein product: CASSKLAGGITGELFF. Full variable domain (remainder filled in from reference TRBV11-2 and TRBJ2-2): EAGVAQSPRYKIIEKRQSVAFWCNPISGHATLYWYQQILGQGPKLLIQFQNNGVVDDSQLPKDRFSAERLKGVDSTLKIQPAKLEDSAVYLCASSKLAGGITGELFFGEGSRLTVL.

The chain joins TRBV10-3 to TRBJ2-5; 10 bases line up with TRBD2. V dropped 11 bases and J dropped 5; count of bases not matched to a gene: 11. CDR1 ENHRY and CDR2 SYGVKD come from the germline V gene. CDR3 length: 14 residues. CDR3 coding DNA: TGTGCCTCCTCCCCTAGCGGGAGTAGCGAGACCCAGTACTTC. The encoded protein is CASSPSGSSETQYF.

This chain links TRBV7-9 with TRBJ2-2, with D tentatively TRBD2 (6 bases). This CDR3 is 13 amino acids long. Germline V gene data show CDR1 as SEHNR and CDR2 as FQNEAQ (reference sequence). V lost 5 bases and J lost 6, with 10 bases in between. CDR3 coding DNA: TGTGCCAGCAGCCAGGGCGGGGCCGGGGAGCTGTTTTTT. Its protein is CASSQGGAGELFF.

On this clone: The same CDR3 arises from other DNA sequences in this sample as well. The J gene is TRBJ2-3, the V gene TRBV27; possible D gene TRBD2, 6 bases. The CDR3 sequence is 14 residues long. Germline V CDR1 and CDR2: MNHEY, SMNVEV (reference sequence). The V end lost 2 bases, the J end lost 6 bases, and 12 bases lay between the germline ends. This chain's CDR3 is CASSLTPGADTQYF. Written as DNA, the CDR3 is TGTGCCAGCAGTTTAACGCCGGGAGCGGATACGCAGTATTTT.

The chain recombines TRBV4-1 with TRBJ2-7; D not resolved. The length of the CDR3 is 17 residues. V was shortened by 0 bases and J by 0 bases, with 15 bases between the two germline ends. The germline CDR1 and CDR2 sequences are MGHRA and YSYEKL. The CDR3 region has the DNA TGCGCCAGCAGCCAAGATAGTACGGCCGTCAGCTCCTACGAGCAGTACTTC. It translates to CASSQDSTAVSSYEQYF.